This T cell receptor beta chain was captured in a study of blood T cell repertoires in COVID-19. Whole-study context: T cells, B-cell-depleted T cells, or PBMCs provided the cDNA or gDNA that served as material.

Cohorts were determined from participant-reported clinical history. Sequenced by immunoSEQ multiplex PCR; TCRdb stores in-frame clones only, minus some. The top ten hold just over 2.5% of the sample, which has roughly 240,000 clones, roughly 86% seen once. The sequenced sample consisted of PBMCs or T cells enriched from blood (not recorded which). The receptor comes from a woman younger than 45 with acute COVID-19.

Written as DNA, the CDR3 is TGTGCCAGCAGCTTATCAGGTACAGTAGATCAGCCCCAGCATTTT. Protein sequence: CASSLSGTVDQPQHF. The chain carries TRBV7-9 and TRBJ1-5; D gene ambiguous. V gave up 2 bases and J gave up 5 bases, with 13 bases separating them. CDR1 and CDR2 (germline): SEHNR, FQNEAQ (reference sequence). There are 15 residues in the CDR3. Full variable domain (missing parts from reference TRBV7-9 and TRBJ1-5): DTGVSQNPRHKITKRGQNVTFRCDPISEHNRLYWYRQTLGQGPEFLTYFQNEAQLEKSRLLSDRFSAERPKGSFSTLEIQRTEQGDSAMYLCASSLSGTVDQPQHFGDGTRLSIL.